The rows below give T cell receptor beta chains drawn from one sample of a study of regulatory T cells in long-lasting Graves disease. One entry per CDR3 protein results from TCRdb running MiXCR on the multiplex PCR reads. The table lists 400,000 to 650,000 distinct CDR3 sequences, about 16% of them singletons. These data also formed part of another study, on T cells in Graves' hyperthyroidism and ophthalmopathy.

The sample consisted of peripheral blood mononuclear cells (PBMCs), taken at new diagnosis, from a patient treated with antithyroid drugs. Source of these receptors: a woman aged 35-60 years with Graves disease. CDR3s include the opening cysteine and the closing phenylalanine or tryptophan. Each record gives: J gene, V gene, CDR3 protein.

>TRBJ2-7|TRBV6-1
CASSEVLGWEQYF
>TRBJ1-6|TRBV27
CASSLSFRTVNSPLHF
>TRBJ1-1|TRBV19
CASNRGRGSTEAFF
>.|TRBV7-2
CASSLDWGMETQYF
>TRBJ1-3|TRBV3-1
CASTHQGVDGNTIYF
>TRBJ1-6|TRBV12-3/TRBV12-4
CASRQESSYNSPLHF
>TRBJ2-2|TRBV12-3/TRBV12-4
CASTPAGAGTGELFF
>TRBJ2-7|TRBV11-2
CASSYSPGTNSYEQYF
>TRBJ2-2|TRBV12-3/TRBV12-4
CASRITGELFF
>TRBJ1-2|TRBV6-1
CASSFTDRGLGYTF
>TRBJ2-5|TRBV3-1
CASSLRTGVKETQYF
>TRBJ2-4|TRBV4-1
CASSNRDERWVQYF
>TRBJ2-7|TRBV5-1
CASSLGDAGPYEQYF
>TRBJ1-4|TRBV2
CASSFEGSFEKLFF
>TRBJ1-2|TRBV30
CAWSVPGRFHGYTF
>TRBJ2-7|TRBV12-3/TRBV12-4
CASRQGRAPAYEQYF
>TRBJ1-2|TRBV7-9
CASSLDGIGGYTF
>TRBJ2-2|TRBV5-4
CASRMTGALGGELFF
>TRBJ2-3|TRBV19
CASRTGNLIDTQYF
>TRBJ1-5|TRBV19
CASRTGQSNQPQHF
>TRBJ1-2|TRBV6-9
CASSYWAVANYGYTF
>TRBJ2-1|TRBV6-1
CASSLPIKTSGESYNEQFF
>TRBJ1-6|TRBV4-1
CASSQDRPGINSPLHF
>TRBJ1-5|TRBV12-3/TRBV12-4
CASSLAGGRSQPQHF
>TRBJ2-6|TRBV30
CAWSPGSGANVLTF
>TRBJ2-7|TRBV19
CASSIDSSGQTRPYEQYF
>TRBJ1-4|TRBV20-1
CSASKEEGWREKLFF
>TRBJ2-1|TRBV20-1
CSARDGTSGGREQFF
>TRBJ2-7|TRBV20-1
CSAGSTVSYEQYF
>TRBJ1-5|TRBV6-1
CASSEVGQGYQPQHF
>TRBJ1-1|TRBV20-1
CSAGQGLVNTEAFF
>TRBJ2-2|TRBV2
CASRGSGEYNTGELFF
>TRBJ2-3|TRBV9
CASSAVGDTQYF
>TRBJ2-2|TRBV6-1
CASPSIAGTVGELFF
>TRBJ1-5|TRBV3-1
CASSQDSGQGYQPQHF
>TRBJ2-1|TRBV20-1
CSVRGSGYNEQFF
>TRBJ2-2|TRBV27
CARRGHPTTWELFF